The clone carrying this T cell receptor beta chain has more than one count but fewer than ten. What it recognizes is unknown. This entry is derived from a study of T-cell memory formation after mild COVID-19. Study information: The TCR clusters were mostly specific to one donor. Findings of the study overall: CD4+ contracting clones were found mainly in CM and EM, and CD8+ ones in EMRA. Nothing confirmed that second-wave clones peaking on day 37 were specific for SARS-CoV-2.

TCRdb re-derived calls from the 5' RACE reads in MiXCR, one entry per CDR3 protein. The profile covers roughly 400,000 distinct CDR3 sequences, with more than 20% appearing a single time and roughly 9.7% taken by the ten largest. The V end lost 8 bases, the J end lost 4 bases, and 20 bases lay between the germline ends. The length of the CDR3 is 15 residues. The receptor was isolated from an adult woman who had mild COVID-19 (a few samples of this study predate the infection). Cell type and time point are not known. J is TRBJ1-1 and V is TRBV12-3 or TRBV12-4; no firm D call. Sequencing was done on a sample of PBMCs or a T cell subset sorted from them (not recorded which). Here the CDR3 reads CASGPEAASSTEAFF. CDR3 in DNA: TGTGCCAGCGGCCCAGAGGCGGCTTCGAGCACTGAAGCTTTCTTT.